The entry that follows covers one T cell receptor (beta chain) sequence. Its cognate antigen is unknown. Sequencing was performed with immunoSEQ multiplex PCR; in TCRdb, only in-frame clones are kept and a portion is missing. This sample carries roughly 60,000 clones, about four fifths of them seen once, and the ten largest clones take roughly 6%. These data originate in a study of a mutant IDH1 vaccine in newly diagnosed glioma. CDR3 length: 14 residues. CDR1 and CDR2 from the germline V gene are MNHNS and SASEGT. V was pared by 2 bases and J by 9 bases, with 16 bases between. Findings and limits, study-wide: Any relationship between pseudoprogression and changes in top peripheral T cell clonotypes seemed absent.

Time point denoted: week 23, last vaccination. Every single dose of the vaccine, 300 ug of mutant IDH1 20-mer peptide, came with topical imiquimod. The sequence came from a man between 40 and 49 years old with glioma. Sequencing was performed on PBMCs, taken from a glioma patient whose treatment included an IDH1 peptide vaccine. The rearrangement joins TRBV6-1 to TRBJ1-1; the D gene is possibly TRBD1 (5 bases). Written as DNA, the CDR3 is TGTGCCAGCAGTGAATACACAGGTGAAAGACAAGCTTTCTTT. Residues: CASSEYTGERQAFF.